These T cell receptor beta chains were read from a single sample in a study of blood T cell repertoires in COVID-19. Only in-frame clones appear in the TCRdb table, and some are missing; sequencing was by immunoSEQ multiplex PCR. The table includes roughly 71,000 clones, over 70% detected once. Specimen: peripheral blood. Receptor source: a man between 65 and 85 years old who had recovered from COVID-19. Each CDR3 is given with its conserved first and last residue. A D gene is named only where the DNA matches it firmly. Clone size is given for some rows only: seen once, a few or many times, or a class if the clone is expanded.

>TRBJ2-5|NA|TRBD2|TRBV7-9
CASSFTSAEETQYF
TGTGCCAGCAGCTTTACTAGCGCAGAAGAGACCCAGTACTTC
>TRBJ2-2|few|TRBD2|TRBV30
CAWAGRGSSTGELFF
TGTGCCTGGGCGGGACGCGGGAGTAGCACCGGGGAGCTGTTTTTT
>TRBJ2-7|NA|NA|TRBV6-5
CASSYDNSYEQYF
TGTGCCAGCAGTTATGACAATTCCTACGAGCAGTACTTC
>TRBJ1-6|NA|TRBD1|TRBV27
CASSLGQGAAYSPLHF
TGTGCCAGCAGTCTCGGACAGGGGGCTGCCTACTCACCCCTCCACTTT
>TRBJ2-7|NA|NA|TRBV19
CASSKRPARQIFDEQYF
TGTGCCAGTAGTAAGAGGCCAGCTCGACAGATCTTCGACGAGCAGTACTTC
>TRBJ1-1|NA|NA|TRBV9
CASSVAVWNTEAFF
TGTGCCAGCAGCGTAGCGGTATGGAACACTGAAGCTTTCTTT
>TRBJ2-2|NA|TRBD2|TRBV2
CASGGLAVNTGELFF
TGTGCCAGCGGAGGACTAGCGGTAAACACCGGGGAGCTGTTTTTT
>TRBJ2-7|NA|TRBD1|TRBV5-4
CASSVGTGGFHEQYF
TGTGCCAGCAGCGTCGGGACAGGGGGCTTCCACGAGCAGTACTTC
>TRBJ2-3|NA|TRBD2|TRBV2
CASITTSGTSDTQYF
TGTGCCAGCATTACAACTAGCGGGACCTCAGATACGCAGTATTTT
>TRBJ2-1|NA|TRBD1|TRBV10-3
CAISSGTGDNEQFF
TGTGCCATCAGTTCCGGGACAGGGGACAATGAGCAGTTCTTC
>TRBJ1-3|NA|NA|TRBV19
CASTGAVSGNTIYF
TGTGCCAGTACGGGAGCGGTCTCTGGAAACACCATATATTTT
>TRBJ2-1|NA|NA|TRBV24-1
CATSRGLSGEQFF
TGTGCCACCTCCAGGGGTTTGTCGGGTGAGCAGTTCTTC
>TRBJ2-7|NA|TRBD2|TRBV19
CASSRLAGYYEQYF
TGTGCCAGTAGTCGACTAGCGGGGTACTACGAGCAGTACTTC
>TRBJ2-3|NA|TRBD2|TRBV25-1
CASSDTSGFTDTQYF
TGTGCCAGCAGTGACACTAGCGGGTTCACAGATACGCAGTATTTT
>TRBJ2-2|few|NA|TRBV21-1
CASSPREQTGELFF
TGTGCCAGCAGCCCCCGTGAACAGACCGGGGAGCTGTTTTTT
>TRBJ1-5|NA|NA|TRBV28
CASSYFLVGHLNQPQHF
TGTGCCAGCAGCTACTTCTTAGTGGGACATCTCAATCAGCCCCAGCATTTT
>TRBJ2-3|NA|TRBD2|TRBV28
CASSLGRRVAGGRSTDTQYF
TGTGCCAGCAGTTTAGGGAGGCGAGTAGCGGGGGGACGTAGCACAGATACGCAGTATTTT
>TRBJ2-1|NA|TRBD1|TRBV6-5
CASGQAVGNEQFF
TGTGCCAGCGGACAGGCAGTGGGCAATGAGCAGTTCTTC
>TRBJ2-7|NA|NA|TRBV20-1
CSARSSYEQYF
TGCAGTGCTAGGAGTTCCTACGAGCAGTACTTC
>TRBJ1-4|NA|NA|TRBV5-8
CASSLVAGGNEKLFF
TGTGCCAGCAGCTTGGTTGCGGGTGGAAATGAAAAACTGTTTTTT
>TRBJ1-1|NA|NA|TRBV18
CASSPPPGDQAFF
TGTGCCAGCTCACCACCCCCGGGGGATCAAGCTTTCTTT
>TRBJ2-2|NA|TRBD1|TRBV6-1
CASSEDGTDTGELFF
TGTGCCAGCAGTGAAGACGGGACAGATACCGGGGAGCTGTTTTTT
>TRBJ1-5|NA|NA|TRBV10-3
CAIVAGLNLQPQHF
TGTGCCATCGTGGCAGGGCTGAACCTCCAGCCCCAGCATTTT
>TRBJ1-2|NA|NA|TRBV28
CASSPRQDPHGYTF
TGTGCCAGCAGCCCTCGACAGGACCCCCATGGCTACACCTTC
>TRBJ2-7|NA|NA|TRBV2
CASDLPSYEQYF
TGTGCCAGTGACTTGCCCTCCTACGAGCAGTACTTC
>TRBJ2-1|NA|TRBD2|TRBV6-2/TRBV6-3
CASSKPRSLAGYNEQFF
TGTGCCAGCAGTAAGCCCCGGTCCCTAGCGGGCTACAATGAGCAGTTCTTC
>TRBJ2-7|few|TRBD2|TRBV28
CASSSPGLAGTYEQYF
TGTGCCAGCAGTTCACCCGGACTAGCGGGAACCTACGAGCAGTACTTC
>TRBJ1-5|NA|TRBD1|TRBV19
CASSPRDRADQPQHF
TGTGCCAGTAGTCCCCGGGACAGGGCTGATCAGCCCCAGCATTTT
>TRBJ1-3|NA|NA|TRBV19
CASSMYGDSGNTIYF
TGTGCCAGTAGTATGTACGGGGACTCTGGAAACACCATATATTTT
>TRBJ2-7|NA|NA|TRBV4-3
CASSQDLGGIPSEQYF
TGCGCCAGCAGCCAAGATCTGGGGGGTATCCCTTCCGAGCAGTACTTC
>TRBJ2-5|once|TRBD1|TRBV9
CASSRDSYQETQYF
TGTGCCAGCAGCCGGGACAGCTACCAAGAGACCCAGTACTTC
>TRBJ1-1|few|NA|TRBV28
CASSLPRTNQEAFF
TGTGCCAGCAGTTTACCCCGGACAAATCAAGAAGCTTTCTTT
>TRBJ1-2|NA|NA|TRBV21-1
CASSKDGRGYTF
TGTGCCAGCAGCAAAGATGGGAGAGGCTACACCTTC
>TRBJ1-5|NA|NA|TRBV6-2/TRBV6-3
CASSPGPYRDIRLNQPQHF
TGTGCCAGCAGTCCGGGACCCTATAGGGACATTCGATTAAATCAGCCCCAGCATTTT
>TRBJ2-1|NA|TRBD2|TRBV12-3/TRBV12-4
CASSPIAGVTVF
TGTGCCAGCAGCCCGATAGCGGGAGTTACGGTCTTC
>TRBJ1-5|NA|NA|TRBV5-8
CASSFFAGAIQPQHF
TGTGCCAGCAGCTTCTTTGCAGGGGCCATTCAGCCCCAGCATTTT
>TRBJ1-3|NA|NA|TRBV5-4
CASRPDFNSGNTIYF
TGTGCCAGCAGGCCCGACTTTAACTCTGGAAACACCATATATTTT
>TRBJ1-1|NA|NA|TRBV7-2
CASSLYQNTEAFF
TGTGCCAGCAGTCTCTACCAGAACACTGAAGCTTTCTTT
>TRBJ1-5|NA|TRBD1|TRBV10-3
CATTPGQGSGQPQHF
TGTGCCACTACTCCGGGACAGGGTTCTGGTCAGCCCCAGCATTTT
>TRBJ2-7|NA|NA|TRBV30
CAWSEGLEPYEQYF
TGTGCCTGGAGTGAGGGGCTCGAACCCTACGAGCAGTACTTC
>TRBJ2-5|NA|TRBD1|TRBV10-3
CAISAGTGPQETQYF
TGTGCCATCAGCGCCGGGACAGGGCCGCAAGAGACCCAGTACTTC